This T cell receptor beta chain was identified in a study of blood T cells in healthy people across ages. CDR1 SGHTA and CDR2 FQGTGA come from the germline V gene. Trimming removed 4 bases at V and 2 bases at J, with 10 bases between. The CDR3 length is 14 residues. A sample-barcoded 5' primer and a J-beta primer mix were used in a second PCR of roughly 6 to 11 cycles. TCRdb ran MiXCR on the 5' RACE reads and lists one entry per CDR3 protein. Among fewer than 2 million distinct CDR3 sequences listed, 30% to 40% were seen once. This clonotype was detected a few times. The receptor's source is a human donor in good health. The source material was blood. The genes are TRBV7-3 and TRBJ2-3; no clear D. CDR3 in amino acids: CASSSTHSTDTQYF. Here the CDR3 DNA reads TGTGCCAGCAGCTCCACCCATTCCACAGATACGCAGTATTTT.